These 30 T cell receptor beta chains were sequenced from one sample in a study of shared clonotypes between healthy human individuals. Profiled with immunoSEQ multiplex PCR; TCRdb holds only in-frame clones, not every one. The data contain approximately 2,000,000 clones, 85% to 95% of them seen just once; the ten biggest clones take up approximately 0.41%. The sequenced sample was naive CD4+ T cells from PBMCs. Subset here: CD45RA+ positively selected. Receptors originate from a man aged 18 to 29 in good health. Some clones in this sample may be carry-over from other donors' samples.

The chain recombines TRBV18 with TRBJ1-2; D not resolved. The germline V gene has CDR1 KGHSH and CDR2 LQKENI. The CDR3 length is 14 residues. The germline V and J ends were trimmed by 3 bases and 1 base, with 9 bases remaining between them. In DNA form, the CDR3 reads TGTGCCAGCTCACCCACGCCAGATAACTATGGCTACACCTTC. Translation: CASSPTPDNYGYTF.

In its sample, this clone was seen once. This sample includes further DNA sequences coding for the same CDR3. The CDR3 DNA sequence: TGTGCCAGCAGCTTGGGGACTAGCGGGAGTTACGAGCAGTACTTC. Amino acid sequence: CASSLGTSGSYEQYF. The rearrangement joins TRBV7-2 to TRBJ2-7; 14 nucleotides align to TRBD2. The CDR3 runs to 15 residues. V was pared by 3 bases and J by 4 bases, with 2 bases of the junction left unmatched. Germline CDR1 and CDR2: SGHTA and FQGNSA.

CDR3 nucleotides: TGTGCCAGCTCACCACCGGCCAACAATGGAAACACCATATATTTT. Protein product: CASSPPANNGNTIYF. The chain is built from TRBV18 and TRBJ1-3; D remains ambiguous. Trimming took 0 bases from V and 3 from J, leaving 9 bases between them. Germline V CDR1 and CDR2: KGHSH, LQKENI. CDR3 length equals 15 residues.

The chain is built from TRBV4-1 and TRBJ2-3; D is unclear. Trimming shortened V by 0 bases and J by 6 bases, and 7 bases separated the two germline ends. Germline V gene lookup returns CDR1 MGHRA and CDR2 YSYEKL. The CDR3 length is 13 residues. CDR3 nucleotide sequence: TGCGCCAGCAGCCAAGAAGGAATGGATACGCAGTATTTT. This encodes CASSQEGMDTQYF.

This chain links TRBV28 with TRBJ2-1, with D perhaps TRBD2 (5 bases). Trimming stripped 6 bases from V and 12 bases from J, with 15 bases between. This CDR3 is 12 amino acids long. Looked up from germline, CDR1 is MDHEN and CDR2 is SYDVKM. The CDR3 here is CASRASRAGQFF. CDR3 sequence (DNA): TGTGCCAGCAGAGCCTCTAGGGCGGGGCAGTTCTTC.

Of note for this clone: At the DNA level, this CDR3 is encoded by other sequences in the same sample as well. The CDR3 region is CASSFYRDQPQHF. The CDR3 DNA is TGTGCCAGCAGTTTTTATAGGGATCAGCCCCAGCATTTT. V gene TRBV28 combines with J gene TRBJ1-5, with D hard to call. Germline lookup yields CDR1 MDHEN and CDR2 SYDVKM. Deletions cut 3 bases from V and 5 bases from J, with 8 bases between. This CDR3 comprises 13 residues.

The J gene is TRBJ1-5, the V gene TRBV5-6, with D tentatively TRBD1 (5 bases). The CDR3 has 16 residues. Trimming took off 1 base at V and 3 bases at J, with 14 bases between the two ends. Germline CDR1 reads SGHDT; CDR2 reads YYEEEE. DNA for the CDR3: TGTGCCAGCAGCTTGTGGGCGACAGTCTTCAATCAGCCCCAGCATTTT. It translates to CASSLWATVFNQPQHF.

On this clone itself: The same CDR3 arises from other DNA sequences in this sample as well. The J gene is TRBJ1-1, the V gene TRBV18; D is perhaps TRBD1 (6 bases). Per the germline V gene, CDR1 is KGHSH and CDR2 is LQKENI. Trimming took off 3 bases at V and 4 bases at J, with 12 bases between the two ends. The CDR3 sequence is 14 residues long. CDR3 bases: TGTGCCAGCTCACCCAACAGGGTAGGCACTGAAGCTTTCTTT. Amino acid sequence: CASSPNRVGTEAFF.

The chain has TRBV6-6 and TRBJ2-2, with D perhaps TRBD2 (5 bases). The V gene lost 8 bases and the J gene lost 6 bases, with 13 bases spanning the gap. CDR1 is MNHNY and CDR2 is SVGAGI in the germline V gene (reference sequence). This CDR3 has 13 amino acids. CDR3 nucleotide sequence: TGTGCCAGCGGAATGGCGGGCCCCGGGGAGCTGTTTTTT. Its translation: CASGMAGPGELFF.

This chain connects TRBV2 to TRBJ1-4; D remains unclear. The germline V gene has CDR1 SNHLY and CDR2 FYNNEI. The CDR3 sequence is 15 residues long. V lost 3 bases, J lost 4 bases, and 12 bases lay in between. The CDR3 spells CASSEGTARNEKLFF. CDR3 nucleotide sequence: TGTGCCAGCAGTGAGGGAACGGCCCGTAATGAAAAACTGTTTTTT.

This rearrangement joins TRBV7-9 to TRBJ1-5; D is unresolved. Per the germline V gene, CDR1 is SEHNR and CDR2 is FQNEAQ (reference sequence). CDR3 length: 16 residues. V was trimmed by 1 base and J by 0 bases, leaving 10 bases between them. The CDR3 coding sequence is TGTGCCAGCAGCTTAGGGTACGGACTTAGCAATCAGCCCCAGCATTTT. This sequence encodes CASSLGYGLSNQPQHF.

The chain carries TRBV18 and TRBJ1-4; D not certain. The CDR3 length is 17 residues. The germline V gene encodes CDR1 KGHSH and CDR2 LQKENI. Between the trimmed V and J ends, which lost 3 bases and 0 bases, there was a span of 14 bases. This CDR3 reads CASSPLGSGPTNEKLFF. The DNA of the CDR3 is TGTGCCAGCTCACCCCTAGGTTCGGGTCCAACTAATGAAAAACTGTTTTTT.

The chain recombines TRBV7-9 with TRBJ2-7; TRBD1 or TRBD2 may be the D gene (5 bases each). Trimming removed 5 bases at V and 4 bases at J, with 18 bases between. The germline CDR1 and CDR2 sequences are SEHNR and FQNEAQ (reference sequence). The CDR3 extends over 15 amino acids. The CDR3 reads CASSRARDRPYEQYF. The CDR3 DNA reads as TGTGCCAGCAGCCGCGCCCGGGACCGACCATACGAGCAGTACTTC.

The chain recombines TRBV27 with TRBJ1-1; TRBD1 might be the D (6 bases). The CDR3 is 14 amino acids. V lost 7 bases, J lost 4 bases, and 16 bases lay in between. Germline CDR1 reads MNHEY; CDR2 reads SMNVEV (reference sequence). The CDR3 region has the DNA TGTGCCAGCATGGGAAGGGCAGGGGCCACTGAAGCTTTCTTT. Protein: CASMGRAGATEAFF.

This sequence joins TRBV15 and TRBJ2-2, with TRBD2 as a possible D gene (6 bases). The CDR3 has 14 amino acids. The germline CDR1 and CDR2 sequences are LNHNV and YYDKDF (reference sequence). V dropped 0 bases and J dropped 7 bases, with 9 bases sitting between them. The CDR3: CATSRDRRGGELFF. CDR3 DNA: TGTGCCACCAGCAGAGATAGGCGGGGCGGGGAGCTGTTTTTT.

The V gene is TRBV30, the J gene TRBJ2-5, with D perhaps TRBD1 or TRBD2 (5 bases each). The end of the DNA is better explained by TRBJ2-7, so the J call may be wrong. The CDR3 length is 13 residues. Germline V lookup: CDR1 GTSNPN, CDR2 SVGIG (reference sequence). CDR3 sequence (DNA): TGTGCCTGGAGTGTACGGGACCCCTACGAGCAGTACTTC. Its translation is CAWSVRDPYEQYF.

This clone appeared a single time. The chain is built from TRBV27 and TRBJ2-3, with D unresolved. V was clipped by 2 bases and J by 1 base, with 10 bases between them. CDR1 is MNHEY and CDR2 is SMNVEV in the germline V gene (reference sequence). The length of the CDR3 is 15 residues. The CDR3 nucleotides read TGTGCCAGCAGTTTAAGGTCTGGCGGCACAGATACGCAGTATTTT. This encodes CASSLRSGGTDTQYF.

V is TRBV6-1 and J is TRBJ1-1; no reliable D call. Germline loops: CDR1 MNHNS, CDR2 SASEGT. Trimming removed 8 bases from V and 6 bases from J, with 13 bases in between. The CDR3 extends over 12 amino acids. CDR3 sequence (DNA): TGTGCCAGCCGTGGGTGGGCAGCTGAAGCTTTCTTT. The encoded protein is CASRGWAAEAFF.

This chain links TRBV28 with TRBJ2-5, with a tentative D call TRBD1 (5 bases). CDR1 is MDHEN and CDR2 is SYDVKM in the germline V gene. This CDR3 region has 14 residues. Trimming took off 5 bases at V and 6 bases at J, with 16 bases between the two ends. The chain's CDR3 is CASSRRDRRKTQYF. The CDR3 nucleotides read TGTGCCAGCAGTCGCAGGGATAGGCGGAAGACCCAGTACTTC.

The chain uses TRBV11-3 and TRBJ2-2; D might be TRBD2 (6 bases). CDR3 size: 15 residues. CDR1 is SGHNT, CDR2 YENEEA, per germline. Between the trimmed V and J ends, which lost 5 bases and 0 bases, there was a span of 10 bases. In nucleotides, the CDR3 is TGTGCCAGCAGCCCGGGAGTTACGAACACCGGGGAGCTGTTTTTT. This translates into CASSPGVTNTGELFF.

The CDR3 region is CASSFPGSVNEQFF. The DNA for the CDR3 is TGCGCCAGCAGCTTTCCGGGGTCCGTCAATGAGCAGTTCTTC. The chain is built from TRBV5-1 and TRBJ2-1, with D maybe TRBD2 (5 bases). The CDR3 has 14 amino acids. V shed 2 bases and J shed 6 bases, with 12 bases lying between them. The germline V gene has CDR1 SGHRS and CDR2 YFSETQ.

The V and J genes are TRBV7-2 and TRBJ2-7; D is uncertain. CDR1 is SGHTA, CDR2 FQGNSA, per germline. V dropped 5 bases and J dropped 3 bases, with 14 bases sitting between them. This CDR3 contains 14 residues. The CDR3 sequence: CASSPQIPGYEQYF. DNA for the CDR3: TGTGCCAGCAGCCCCCAGATTCCCGGCTACGAGCAGTACTTC.

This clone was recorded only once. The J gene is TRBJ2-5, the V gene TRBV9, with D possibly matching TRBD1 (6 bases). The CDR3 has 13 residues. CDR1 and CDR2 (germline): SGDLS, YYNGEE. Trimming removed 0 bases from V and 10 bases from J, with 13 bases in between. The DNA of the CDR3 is TGTGCCAGCAGCGTAGTACAGGCAGGGGACCAGTACTTC. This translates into CASSVVQAGDQYF. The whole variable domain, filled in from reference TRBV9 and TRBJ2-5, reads DSGVTQTPKHLITATGQRVTLRCSPRSGDLSVYWYQQSLDQGLQFLIQYYNGEERAKGNILERFSAQQFPDLHSELNLSSLELGDSALYFCASSVVQAGDQYFGPGTRLLVL.

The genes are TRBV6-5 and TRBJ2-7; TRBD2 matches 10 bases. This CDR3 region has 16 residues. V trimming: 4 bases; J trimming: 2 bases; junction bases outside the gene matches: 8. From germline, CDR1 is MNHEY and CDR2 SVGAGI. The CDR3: CASSSTLAGAPYEQYF. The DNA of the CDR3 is TGTGCCAGCAGTTCTACGCTAGCGGGAGCACCCTACGAGCAGTACTTC.

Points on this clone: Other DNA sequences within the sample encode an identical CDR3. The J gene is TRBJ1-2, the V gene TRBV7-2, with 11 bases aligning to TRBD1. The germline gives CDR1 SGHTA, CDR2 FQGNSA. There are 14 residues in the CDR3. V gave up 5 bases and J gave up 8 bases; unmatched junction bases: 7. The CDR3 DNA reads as TGTGCCAGCAGCCTTGGACAGGGGGCTTTCGGCTACACCTTC. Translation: CASSLGQGAFGYTF.

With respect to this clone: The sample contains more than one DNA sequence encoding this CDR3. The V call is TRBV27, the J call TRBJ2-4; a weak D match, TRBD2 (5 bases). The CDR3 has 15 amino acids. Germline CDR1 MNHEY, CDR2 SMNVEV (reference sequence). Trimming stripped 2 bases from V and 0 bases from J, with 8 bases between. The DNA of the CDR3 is TGTGCCAGCAGTTTAGCGGGTATAGCCAAAAACATTCAGTACTTC. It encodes CASSLAGIAKNIQYF.

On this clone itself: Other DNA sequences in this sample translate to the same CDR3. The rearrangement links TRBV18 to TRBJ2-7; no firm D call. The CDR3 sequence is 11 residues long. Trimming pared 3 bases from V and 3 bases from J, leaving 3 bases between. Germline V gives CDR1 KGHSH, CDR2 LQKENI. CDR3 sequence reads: CASSPDYEQYF. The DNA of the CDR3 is TGTGCCAGCTCACCGGACTACGAGCAGTACTTC.

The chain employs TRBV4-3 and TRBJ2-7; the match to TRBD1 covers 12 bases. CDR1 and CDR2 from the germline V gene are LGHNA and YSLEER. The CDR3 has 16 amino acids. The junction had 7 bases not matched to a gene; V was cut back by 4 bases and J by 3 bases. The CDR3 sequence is CASSPGTGGFYYEQYF. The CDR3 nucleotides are TGCGCCAGCAGCCCGGGGACAGGGGGCTTCTACTACGAGCAGTACTTC.

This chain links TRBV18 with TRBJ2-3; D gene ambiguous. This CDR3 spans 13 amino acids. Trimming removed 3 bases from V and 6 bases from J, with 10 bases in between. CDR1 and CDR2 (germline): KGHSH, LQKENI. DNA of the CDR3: TGTGCCAGCTCACCTTCCCAAGGGGATACGCAGTATTTT. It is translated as CASSPSQGDTQYF.

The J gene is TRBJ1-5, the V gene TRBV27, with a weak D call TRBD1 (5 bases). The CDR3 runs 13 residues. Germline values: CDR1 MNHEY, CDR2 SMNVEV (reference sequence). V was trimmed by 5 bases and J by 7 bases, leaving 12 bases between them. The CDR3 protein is CASSPLGPQPQHF. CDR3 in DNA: TGTGCCAGCAGTCCCCTGGGGCCACAGCCCCAGCATTTT.